The 16 T cell receptor beta chains in this list originate from one sample, sequenced in a study of blood T cell repertoires in COVID-19. Data came from immunoSEQ multiplex PCR; TCRdb stores just in-frame clones and leaves some out. The table has tens of thousands of clones, 65% to 85% seen once. The sequencing sample was made of peripheral blood. Every receptor here comes from an elderly man with active or convalescent COVID-19.

The chain combines TRBV30 with TRBJ1-3; tentatively, D is TRBD1 (5 bases). Trimming removed 3 bases at V and 9 bases at J, with 12 bases between. There are 12 residues in the CDR3. In germline, CDR1 is GTSNPN, CDR2 SVGIG (reference sequence). This CDR3 reads CAWSPGFGTIYF. The CDR3 nucleotides read TGTGCCTGGAGCCCAGGGTTCGGCACCATATATTTT.

The chain has TRBV5-1 and TRBJ1-1; no clear D gene. Trimming took off 2 bases at V and 0 bases at J, with 11 bases between the two ends. CDR3 length: 15 residues. Germline-derived CDR1 and CDR2 are SGHRS and YFSETQ. CDR3 amino acids: CASSFNVAMNTEAFF. CDR3 DNA sequence: TGCGCCAGCAGCTTTAATGTAGCTATGAACACTGAAGCTTTCTTT.

The chain carries TRBV7-8 and TRBJ2-4, with TRBD2 matching 10 bases. Germline values: CDR1 SGHVS, CDR2 FQNEAQ. The CDR3 extends over 15 amino acids. The ends lost 5 bases at V and 4 bases at J; junction bases unmatched: 5. CDR3 protein: CASSPGLAVKNIQYF. CDR3 nucleotides: TGTGCCAGCAGCCCCGGACTAGCGGTAAAAAACATTCAGTACTTC.

The V gene is TRBV7-2, the J gene TRBJ2-2, with D tentatively TRBD2 (5 bases). The CDR3 covers 14 residues. Trimming removed 5 bases from V and 5 bases from J, with 12 bases in between. The germline V gene has CDR1 SGHTA and CDR2 FQGNSA. The CDR3 sequence is CASSEGQWTGELFF. The CDR3 DNA is TGTGCCAGCAGCGAGGGCCAGTGGACCGGGGAGCTGTTTTTT.

The V gene is TRBV6-5, the J gene TRBJ1-5; no reliable D call. Germline V gene sequence: CDR1 MNHEY, CDR2 SVGAGI. V shed 0 bases and J shed 6 bases, with 12 bases lying between them. The CDR3 extends over 15 amino acids. The CDR3 DNA follows: TGTGCCAGCAGTTACTCTGCGCTTTCAAGTCAGCCCCAGCATTTT. Its translation is CASSYSALSSQPQHF.

The chain has TRBV20-1 and TRBJ2-5; tentative D call: TRBD2 (6 bases). Trimming left V 3 bases short and J 7 bases short, with 18 bases between. Germline CDR1 reads DFQATT; CDR2 reads SNEGSKA (reference sequence). The CDR3 is 14 amino acids. CDR3 sequence reads: CSASSGRLVGTQYF. As DNA, the CDR3 is TGCAGTGCTAGTTCCGGGAGACTAGTCGGGACCCAGTACTTC.

This clone has more than one count but fewer than ten. Here the CDR3 reads CASSSGGYTDTQYF. The CDR3 DNA sequence: TGTGCCAGCAGCTCGGGGGGATACACAGATACGCAGTATTTT. This chain connects TRBV5-6 to TRBJ2-3, with 7 bases that match TRBD2. CDR1 is SGHDT and CDR2 is YYEEEE in the germline V gene. The CDR3 covers 14 residues. The junction had 3 bases not matched to a gene; V was cut back by 3 bases and J by 2 bases.

This clone was seen once. This chain links TRBV11-2 with TRBJ2-2; D not resolved. V gave up 0 bases and J gave up 8 bases, with 4 bases separating them. Germline CDR1 is SGHAT and CDR2 is FQNNGV. The CDR3 length is 12 residues. The CDR3 here is CASSLDPGELFF. CDR3 nucleotide sequence: TGTGCCAGCAGCTTAGATCCGGGGGAGCTGTTTTTT.

This chain links TRBV5-1 with TRBJ1-6, with D possibly matching TRBD1 (6 bases). The CDR3 covers 14 residues. The V end lost 0 bases, the J end lost 7 bases, and 8 bases lay between the germline ends. Germline V gives CDR1 SGHRS, CDR2 YFSETQ. CDR3 amino acids: CASSLEQGNSPLHF. CDR3 in DNA: TGCGCCAGCAGCTTGGAGCAGGGGAATTCACCCCTCCACTTT.

The rearrangement uses TRBV11-2 and TRBJ1-6, with unresolved D. CDR1 SGHAT and CDR2 FQNNGV come from the germline V gene. The CDR3 loop spans 15 amino acids. The germline V and J ends were trimmed by 2 bases and 7 bases, with 12 bases remaining between them. The chain's CDR3 is CASSLRQDGNSPLHF. For the CDR3, the DNA is TGTGCCAGCAGCTTAAGGCAGGATGGAAATTCACCCCTCCACTTT.

The V gene is TRBV6-5, the J gene TRBJ2-5; 8 bases align to TRBD1. From germline, CDR1 is MNHEY and CDR2 SVGAGI. This CDR3 has 13 residues. Trimming cost V 6 bases and J 5 bases; bases outside gene matches: 5. The CDR3 reads CASRAGGRETQYF. The CDR3 bases are TGTGCCAGCAGGGCAGGGGGCAGGGAGACCCAGTACTTC.

V gene TRBV18 combines with J gene TRBJ2-2; 11 nucleotides agree with TRBD2. V gave up 1 base and J gave up 3 bases; unmatched junction bases: 4. The germline CDR1 and CDR2 sequences are KGHSH and LQKENI. The CDR3 contains 17 residues. CDR3 sequence: CASSPLAGGPDTGELFF. CDR3 DNA: TGTGCCAGCTCACCACTAGCGGGAGGGCCTGACACCGGGGAGCTGTTTTTT.

The gene calls are TRBV5-1 and TRBJ1-2; D is possibly TRBD1 (5 bases). This CDR3 has 14 residues. V lost 4 bases, J lost 8 bases, and 18 bases lay in between. Germline V gene data show CDR1 as SGHRS and CDR2 as YFSETQ. This chain's CDR3 is CASSTAGRGGGYTF. The CDR3 DNA reads TGCGCCAGCAGCACCGCCGGACGGGGGGGAGGCTACACCTTC.

The J gene is TRBJ2-7, the V gene TRBV5-6, with 12 bases identical to TRBD2. V shed 4 bases, J shed 1 base, and the junction held 3 bases outside the gene matches. The CDR3 loop spans 15 amino acids. CDR1 and CDR2 from the germline V gene are SGHDT and YYEEEE. The CDR3 region is CASSKGLAGSYEQYF. Written as DNA, the CDR3 is TGTGCCAGCAGCAAGGGACTAGCGGGTTCCTACGAGCAGTACTTC.

The V call is TRBV19, the J call TRBJ2-5; D gene unclear. Germline assignment: CDR1 LNHDA and CDR2 SQIVND (reference sequence). The CDR3 covers 14 residues. V lost 1 base, J lost 2 bases, and 8 bases lay in between. CDR3 sequence reads: CASSIGGVQETQYF. CDR3 DNA sequence: TGTGCCAGTAGTATAGGAGGCGTACAAGAGACCCAGTACTTC.

The chain uses TRBV6-5 and TRBJ2-1, with TRBD2 matching 13 bases. The CDR3 length is 15 residues. J lost 5 bases, V lost 6 bases, and 4 bases had no gene match. Germline V gene lookup returns CDR1 MNHEY and CDR2 SVGAGI. The CDR3 region is CASSTTSGRNNEQFF. CDR3 DNA: TGTGCCAGCAGCACGACTAGCGGGAGGAACAATGAGCAGTTCTTC.